This T cell receptor (beta chain) was captured by sequencing in a study of blood T cell repertoires in COVID-19. The trim removed 0 bases at V and 0 bases at J, leaving 0 bases unmatched. CDR3 length equals 15 residues. Germline V gene lookup returns CDR1 SGHKS and CDR2 YYEKEE (reference sequence). Cohort allocation depended upon clinical history that participants reported. In the authors' workflow: It was from reference gene primer amplification that nucleated cell counts were estimated. The method was immunoSEQ multiplex PCR; TCRdb's version includes in-frame clones alone and lacks a portion of them. V and J calls and clone size are given by that table; D and trimming were obtained from the DNA. The sample yields about 400,000 clones, roughly 86% seen once.

The TCR sequence derives from a woman aged 40-49 years with acute COVID-19. Sequencing used PBMCs or T cells enriched from blood (not recorded which). This chain uses TRBV5-5 with TRBJ2-1, with 7 nucleotides matching TRBD1. CDR3 nucleotide sequence: TGTGCCAGCAGCTTGGACAGGGGCTCCTACAATGAGCAGTTCTTC. It yields the protein CASSLDRGSYNEQFF.